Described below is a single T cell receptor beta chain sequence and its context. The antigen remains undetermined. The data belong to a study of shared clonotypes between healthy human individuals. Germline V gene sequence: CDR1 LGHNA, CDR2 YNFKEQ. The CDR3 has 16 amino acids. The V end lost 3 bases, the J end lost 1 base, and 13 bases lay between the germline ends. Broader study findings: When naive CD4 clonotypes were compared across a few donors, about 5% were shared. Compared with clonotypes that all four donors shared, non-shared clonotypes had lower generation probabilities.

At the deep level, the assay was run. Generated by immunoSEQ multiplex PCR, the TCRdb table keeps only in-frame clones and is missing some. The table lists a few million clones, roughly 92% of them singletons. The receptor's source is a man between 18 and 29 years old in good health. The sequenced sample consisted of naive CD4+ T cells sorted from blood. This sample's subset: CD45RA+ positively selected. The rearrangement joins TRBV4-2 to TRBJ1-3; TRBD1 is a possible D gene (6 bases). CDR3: CASSHEIGGSGNTIYF. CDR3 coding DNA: TGTGCCAGCAGCCATGAAATAGGGGGGTCTGGAAACACCATATATTTT.